This TCR beta chain comes out of a study of OX40 agonist ivuxolimab in advanced cancers. Findings and caveats of the study: Within 6 weeks, CD4+ and CD8+ blood T cells expanded clonally at 0.1 to 3.0 mg/kg.

CDR1 is SGHDT, CDR2 YYEEEE, per germline. The CDR3 contains 16 residues. Trimming took 4 bases from V and 0 from J, leaving 16 bases between them. In its sample, this clone ranks as medium-sized (0.01 to 0.1%). Its antigen remains unknown. The table came from immunoSEQ multiplex PCR; TCRdb's copy has only in-frame clones and leaves some out. There are roughly 55,000 clones in the sample; 70% to 90% occur only once, and roughly 13% lies in the top ten. V is TRBV5-6 and J is TRBJ1-1; D ambiguous. Sequenced material: CD4+ or CD8+ T cells sorted from blood, taken in a trial of the OX40 agonist ivuxolimab. This sequence was found in an adult with an advanced solid tumor such as melanoma, head and neck, liver or kidney cancer. The CDR3 reads CASSRTAFFMNTEAFF. In DNA form, the CDR3 reads TGTGCCAGCAGCCGAACAGCGTTTTTCATGAACACTGAAGCTTTCTTT.